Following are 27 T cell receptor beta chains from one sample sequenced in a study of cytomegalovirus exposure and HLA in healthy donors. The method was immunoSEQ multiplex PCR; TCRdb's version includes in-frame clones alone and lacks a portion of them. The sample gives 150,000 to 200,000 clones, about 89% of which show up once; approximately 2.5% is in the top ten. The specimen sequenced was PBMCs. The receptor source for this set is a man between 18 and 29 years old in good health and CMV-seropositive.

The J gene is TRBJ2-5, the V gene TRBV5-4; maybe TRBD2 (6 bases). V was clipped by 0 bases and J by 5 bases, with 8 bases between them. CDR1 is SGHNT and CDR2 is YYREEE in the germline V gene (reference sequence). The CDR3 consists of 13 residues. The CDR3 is CASSLAAGETQYF. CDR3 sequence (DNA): TGTGCCAGCAGCTTGGCCGCGGGGGAGACCCAGTACTTC.

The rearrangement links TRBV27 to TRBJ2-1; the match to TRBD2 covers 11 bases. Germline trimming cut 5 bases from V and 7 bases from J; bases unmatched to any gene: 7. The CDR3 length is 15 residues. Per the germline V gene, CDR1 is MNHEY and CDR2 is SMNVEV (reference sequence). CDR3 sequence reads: CASSQLAGARNEQFF. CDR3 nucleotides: TGTGCCAGCAGTCAACTAGCGGGGGCCCGTAATGAGCAGTTCTTC.

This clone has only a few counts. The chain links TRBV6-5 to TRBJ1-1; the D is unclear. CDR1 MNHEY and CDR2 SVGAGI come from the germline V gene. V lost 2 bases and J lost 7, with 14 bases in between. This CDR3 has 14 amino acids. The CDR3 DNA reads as TGTGCCAGCAGTTACCTCTGGCGTTCGGGTGAAGCTTTCTTT. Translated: CASSYLWRSGEAFF.

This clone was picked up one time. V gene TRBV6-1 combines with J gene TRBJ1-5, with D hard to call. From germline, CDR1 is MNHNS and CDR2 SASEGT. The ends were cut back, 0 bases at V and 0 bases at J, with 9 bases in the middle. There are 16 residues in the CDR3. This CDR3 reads CASSEAVGASNQPQHF. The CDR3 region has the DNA TGTGCCAGCAGTGAAGCCGTCGGAGCTAGCAATCAGCCCCAGCATTTT.

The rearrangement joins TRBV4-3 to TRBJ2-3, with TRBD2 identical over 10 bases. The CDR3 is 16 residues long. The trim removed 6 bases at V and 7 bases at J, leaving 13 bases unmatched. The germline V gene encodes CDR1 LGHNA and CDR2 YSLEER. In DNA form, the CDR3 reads TGCGCCAGCAGGGAACGCGGGACTAGCGCTGGAAATACGCAGTATTTT. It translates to CASRERGTSAGNTQYF.

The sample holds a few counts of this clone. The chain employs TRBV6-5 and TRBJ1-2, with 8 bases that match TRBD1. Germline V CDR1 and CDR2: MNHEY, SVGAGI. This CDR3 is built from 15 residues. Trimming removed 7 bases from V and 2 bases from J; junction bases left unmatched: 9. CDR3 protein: CASTLRGTGNYGYTF. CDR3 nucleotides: TGTGCCAGCACCTTACGGGGGACAGGAAACTATGGCTACACCTTC.

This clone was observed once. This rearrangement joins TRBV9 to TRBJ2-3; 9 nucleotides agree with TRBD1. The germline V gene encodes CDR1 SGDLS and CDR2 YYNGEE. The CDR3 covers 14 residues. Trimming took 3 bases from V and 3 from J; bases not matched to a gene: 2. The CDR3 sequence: CASSAGQGTDTQYF. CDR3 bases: TGTGCCAGCAGCGCGGGACAGGGAACAGATACGCAGTATTTT. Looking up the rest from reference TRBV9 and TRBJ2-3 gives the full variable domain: DSGVTQTPKHLITATGQRVTLRCSPRSGDLSVYWYQQSLDQGLQFLIQYYNGEERAKGNILERFSAQQFPDLHSELNLSSLELGDSALYFCASSAGQGTDTQYFGPGTRLTVL.

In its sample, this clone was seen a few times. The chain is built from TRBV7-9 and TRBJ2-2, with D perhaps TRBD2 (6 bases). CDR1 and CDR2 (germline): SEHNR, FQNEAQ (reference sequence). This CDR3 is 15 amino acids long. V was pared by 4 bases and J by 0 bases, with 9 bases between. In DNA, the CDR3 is TGTGCCAGCAGCTCCACTAGCCCGAACACCGGGGAGCTGTTTTTT. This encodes CASSSTSPNTGELFF.

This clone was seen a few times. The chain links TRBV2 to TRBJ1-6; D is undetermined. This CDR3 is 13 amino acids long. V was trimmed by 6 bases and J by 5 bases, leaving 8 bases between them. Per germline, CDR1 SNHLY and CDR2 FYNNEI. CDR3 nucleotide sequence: TGTGCCAGCAGGAGGTCAAATAATTCACCCCTCCACTTT. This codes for CASRRSNNSPLHF. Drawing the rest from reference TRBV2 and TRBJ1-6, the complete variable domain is EPEVTQTPSHQVTQMGQEVILRCVPISNHLYFYWYRQILGQKVEFLVSFYNNEISEKSEIFDDQFSVERPDGSNFTLKIRSTKLEDSAMYFCASRRSNNSPLHFGNGTRLTVT.

CDR3 in DNA: TGTGCCAGCAGCTATAGAATCGGGGGTTCAGATACGCAGTATTTT. Its translation is CASSYRIGGSDTQYF. This chain links TRBV28 with TRBJ2-3; D might be TRBD2 (6 bases). Germline CDR1 is MDHEN and CDR2 is SYDVKM. CDR3 length: 15 residues. Trimming removed 6 bases at V and 4 bases at J, with 17 bases between.

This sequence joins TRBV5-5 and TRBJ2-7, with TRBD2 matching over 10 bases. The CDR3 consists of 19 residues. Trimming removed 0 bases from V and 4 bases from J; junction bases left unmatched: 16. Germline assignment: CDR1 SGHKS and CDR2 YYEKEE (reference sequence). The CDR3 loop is CASSLDYGLAGALGYEQYF. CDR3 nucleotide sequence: TGTGCCAGCAGCTTGGACTACGGGCTAGCGGGGGCCTTAGGGTACGAGCAGTACTTC. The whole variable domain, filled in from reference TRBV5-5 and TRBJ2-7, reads DAGVTQSPTHLIKTRGQQVTLRCSPISGHKSVSWYQQVLGQGPQFIFQYYEKEERGRGNFPDRFSARQFPNYSSELNVNALLLGDSALYLCASSLDYGLAGALGYEQYFGPGTRLTVT.

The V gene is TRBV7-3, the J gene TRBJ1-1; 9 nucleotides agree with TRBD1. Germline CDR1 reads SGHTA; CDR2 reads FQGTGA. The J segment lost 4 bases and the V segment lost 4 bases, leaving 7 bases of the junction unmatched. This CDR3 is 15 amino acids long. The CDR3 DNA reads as TGTGCCAGCAGCTATCCGGGACAGGGTCTCACTGAAGCTTTCTTT. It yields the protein CASSYPGQGLTEAFF.

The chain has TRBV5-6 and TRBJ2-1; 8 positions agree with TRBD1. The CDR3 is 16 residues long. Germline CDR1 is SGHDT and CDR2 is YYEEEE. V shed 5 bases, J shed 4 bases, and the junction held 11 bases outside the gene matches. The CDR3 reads CASSYGTGIQYNEQFF. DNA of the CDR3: TGTGCCAGCAGTTATGGGACAGGCATACAGTACAATGAGCAGTTCTTC.

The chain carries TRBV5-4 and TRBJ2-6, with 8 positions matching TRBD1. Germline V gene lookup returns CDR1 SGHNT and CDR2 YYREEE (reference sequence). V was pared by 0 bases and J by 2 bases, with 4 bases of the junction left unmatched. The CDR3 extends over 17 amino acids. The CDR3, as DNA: TGTGCCAGCAGCTTGGGGGCAGGGGGCCCTGGGGCCAACGTCCTGACTTTC. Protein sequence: CASSLGAGGPGANVLTF.

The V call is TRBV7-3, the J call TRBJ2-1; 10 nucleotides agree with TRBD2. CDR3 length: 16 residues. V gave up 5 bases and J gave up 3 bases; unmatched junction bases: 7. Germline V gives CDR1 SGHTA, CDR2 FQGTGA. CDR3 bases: TGTGCCAGCAGCCCTGGGGGACTAGCGAGCTACAATGAGCAGTTCTTC. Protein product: CASSPGGLASYNEQFF.

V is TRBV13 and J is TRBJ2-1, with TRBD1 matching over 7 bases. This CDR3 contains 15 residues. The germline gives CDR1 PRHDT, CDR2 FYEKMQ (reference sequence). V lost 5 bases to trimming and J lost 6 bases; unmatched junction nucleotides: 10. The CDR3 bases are TGTGCCAGCAGCCCCCGACAGGGAGCGAGCAATGAGCAGTTCTTC. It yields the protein CASSPRQGASNEQFF.

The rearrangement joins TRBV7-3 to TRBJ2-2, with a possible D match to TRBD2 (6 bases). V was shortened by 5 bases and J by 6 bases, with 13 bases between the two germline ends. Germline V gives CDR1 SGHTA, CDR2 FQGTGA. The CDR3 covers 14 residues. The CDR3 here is CASSPAGGAGELFF. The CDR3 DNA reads TGTGCCAGCAGCCCGGCCGGAGGGGCCGGGGAGCTGTTTTTT.

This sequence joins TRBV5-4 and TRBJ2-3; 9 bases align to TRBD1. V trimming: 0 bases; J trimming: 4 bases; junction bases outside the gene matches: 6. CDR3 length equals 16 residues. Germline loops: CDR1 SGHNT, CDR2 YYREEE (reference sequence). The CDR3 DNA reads TGTGCCAGCAGCTTGGGCGGGACAGGGAACCCAGATACGCAGTATTTT. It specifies CASSLGGTGNPDTQYF.

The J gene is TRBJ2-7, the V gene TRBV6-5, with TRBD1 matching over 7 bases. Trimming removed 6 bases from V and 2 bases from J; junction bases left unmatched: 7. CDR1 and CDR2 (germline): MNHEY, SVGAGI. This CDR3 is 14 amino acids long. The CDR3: CASSLSRGTYEQYF. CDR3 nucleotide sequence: TGTGCCAGCAGCTTATCCAGGGGGACCTACGAGCAGTACTTC.

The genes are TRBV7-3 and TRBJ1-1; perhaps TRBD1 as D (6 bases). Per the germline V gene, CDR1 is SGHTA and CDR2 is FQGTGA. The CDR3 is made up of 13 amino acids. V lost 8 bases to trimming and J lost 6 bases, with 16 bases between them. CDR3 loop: CASSTGFGAEAFF. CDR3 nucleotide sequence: TGTGCCAGCTCCACAGGGTTTGGCGCTGAAGCTTTCTTT.

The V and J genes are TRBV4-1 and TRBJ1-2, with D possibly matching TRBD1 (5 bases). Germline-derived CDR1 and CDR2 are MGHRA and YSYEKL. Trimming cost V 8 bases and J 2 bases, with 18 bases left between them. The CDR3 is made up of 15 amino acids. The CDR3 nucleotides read TGCGCCAGCGCCCAGGGAGGCGGCAGAAACTATGGCTACACCTTC. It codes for CASAQGGGRNYGYTF.

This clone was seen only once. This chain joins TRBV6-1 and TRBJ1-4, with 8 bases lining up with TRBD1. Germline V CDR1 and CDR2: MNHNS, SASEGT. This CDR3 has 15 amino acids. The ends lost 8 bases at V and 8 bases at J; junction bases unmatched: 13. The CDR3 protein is CASQRQGQESEKLFF. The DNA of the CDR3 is TGTGCCAGCCAGAGACAGGGACAGGAATCGGAAAAACTGTTTTTT.

The CDR3 loop reads CASKSGIPNEKLFF. The CDR3 DNA reads TGTGCCAGCAAATCCGGGATTCCTAATGAAAAACTGTTTTTT. This sequence joins TRBV7-9 and TRBJ1-4; D is ambiguous. The V gene's germline CDR1 is SEHNR and CDR2 FQNEAQ (reference sequence). Trimming stripped 7 bases from V and 3 bases from J, with 12 bases between. The CDR3 is 14 residues long.

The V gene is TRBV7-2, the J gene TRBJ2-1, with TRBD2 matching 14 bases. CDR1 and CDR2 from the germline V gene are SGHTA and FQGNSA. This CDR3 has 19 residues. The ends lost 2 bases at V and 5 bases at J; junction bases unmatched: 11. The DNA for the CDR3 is TGTGCCAGCAGCTTAAGGCGGACAGGGGGACTAGCGGGAGACAATGAGCAGTTCTTC. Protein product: CASSLRRTGGLAGDNEQFF.

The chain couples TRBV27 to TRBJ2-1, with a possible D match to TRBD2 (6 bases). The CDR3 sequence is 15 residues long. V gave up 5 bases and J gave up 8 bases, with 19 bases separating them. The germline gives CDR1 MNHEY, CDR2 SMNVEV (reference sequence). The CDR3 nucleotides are TGTGCCAGCAGTCGGGGGTGGGCAGGGACGGATGAGCAGTTCTTC. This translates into CASSRGWAGTDEQFF.

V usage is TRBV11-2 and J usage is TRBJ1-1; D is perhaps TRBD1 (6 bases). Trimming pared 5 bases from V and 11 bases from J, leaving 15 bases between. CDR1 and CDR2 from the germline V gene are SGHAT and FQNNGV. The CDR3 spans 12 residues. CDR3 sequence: CASSPPGVAAFF. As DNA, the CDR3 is TGTGCCAGCAGCCCTCCAGGGGTAGCGGCTTTCTTT.

The CDR3 reads CASSPRRTGWAQYF. The CDR3 DNA sequence: TGTGCCAGCAGCCCGCGACGAACAGGGTGGGCCCAGTACTTC. The chain carries TRBV7-6 and TRBJ2-5; D is perhaps TRBD1 (6 bases). This CDR3 spans 14 amino acids. V lost 5 bases and J lost 9, with 19 bases in between. Germline CDR1 SGHVS, CDR2 FNYEAQ. The variable domain in full, completed from reference TRBV7-6 and TRBJ2-5, reads GAGVSQSPRYKVTKRGQDVALRCDPISGHVSLYWYRQALGQGPEFLTYFNYEAQQDKSGLPNDRFSAERPEGSISTLTIQRTEQRDSAMYRCASSPRRTGWAQYFGPGTRLLVL.